These T cell receptor beta chains were read from a single sample in a study of blood T cell repertoires in COVID-19. Assay used: immunoSEQ multiplex PCR; TCRdb lists only in-frame clones, some missing. The profile covers 300,000 to 400,000 clones, with around 90% appearing a single time and 1% taken by the ten largest. The sample was peripheral blood. The receptors originated from a man over 45 with active or convalescent COVID-19. CDR3s include the opening cysteine and the closing phenylalanine or tryptophan. A D gene is named only where the DNA matches it firmly. The listing skips clone size in some rows; elsewhere it reads once, few, many or a size class.

V gene	J gene	clone size	D gene	CDR3 protein	CDR3 DNA
TRBV6-2/TRBV6-3	TRBJ1-5	.	.	CASSYLQNTQPQHF	TGTGCCAGCAGTTACTTACAGAACACTCAGCCCCAGCATTTT
TRBV10-2	TRBJ1-2	.	.	CASSESNVGGSYGYTF	TGCGCCAGCAGTGAGTCGAATGTTGGGGGGTCCTATGGCTACACCTTC
TRBV5-1	TRBJ2-3	.	TRBD1	CASSLQGAGSNTQYF	TGCGCCAGCAGCTTACAGGGGGCGGGCTCAAATACGCAGTATTTT
TRBV4-3	TRBJ2-1	.	TRBD2	CASSQDIGMGGTSGAYNEQFF	TGCGCCAGCAGCCAAGATATCGGTATGGGGGGTACTAGCGGGGCTTACAATGAGCAGTTCTTC
TRBV2	TRBJ2-5	.	TRBD2	CASSEARGVGETQYF	TGTGCCAGCAGTGAAGCGCGGGGGGTTGGGGAGACCCAGTACTTC
TRBV19	TRBJ2-7	.	TRBD1	CASSMSGQGYYEQYF	TGTGCCAGTAGTATGTCAGGACAGGGGTACTACGAGCAGTACTTC
TRBV4-3	TRBJ2-7	.	.	CASSQDRQISPYEQYF	TGCGCCAGCAGCCAAGATCGACAGATCTCGCCCTACGAGCAGTACTTC
TRBV6-5	TRBJ1-5	.	.	CASSWDITGRQPQHF	TGTGCCAGCAGTTGGGACATCACAGGGAGACAGCCCCAGCATTTT
TRBV19	TRBJ1-1	.	TRBD1	CASTRTGKAFF	TGTGCCAGTACGCGGACAGGGAAAGCTTTCTTT
TRBV18	TRBJ2-1	.	TRBD2	CASSPGGANEQFF	TGTGCCAGCTCACCCGGGGGGGCCAATGAGCAGTTCTTC
TRBV6-5	TRBJ1-5	.	TRBD1	CASSSGQGAQQPQHF	TGTGCCAGCAGCTCGGGACAGGGGGCGCAGCAGCCCCAGCATTTT
TRBV9	TRBJ2-1	.	.	CASSVGATAYNEQFF	TGTGCCAGCAGCGTAGGAGCGACAGCCTACAATGAGCAGTTCTTC
TRBV15	TRBJ1-4	few	.	CATSRQNNEKLFF	TGTGCCACCAGCAGACAGAATAATGAAAAACTGTTTTTT
TRBV5-1	TRBJ2-6	.	.	CASNEYSGANVLTF	TGCGCCAGCAATGAGTACTCTGGGGCCAACGTCCTGACTTTC
TRBV5-1	TRBJ1-4	.	.	CASSLGTTQGEKLFF	TGCGCCAGCAGCTTGGGGACTACTCAAGGGGAAAAACTGTTTTTT
TRBV30	TRBJ1-1	.	.	CAFGQMMNTEAFF	TGTGCCTTTGGACAGATGATGAACACTGAAGCTTTCTTT
TRBV18	TRBJ1-5	.	.	CASSRTSDRNQPQHF	TGTGCCAGCTCACGTACCTCTGACAGGAATCAGCCCCAGCATTTT
TRBV6-5	TRBJ2-7	once	TRBD2	CASSYSTSGAYEQYF	TGTGCCAGCAGTTACTCGACTAGCGGGGCCTACGAGCAGTACTTC
TRBV18	TRBJ2-1	.	TRBD2	CASSPTSGDNEQFF	TGTGCCAGCTCACCGACTAGCGGGGACAATGAGCAGTTCTTC
TRBV18	TRBJ2-1	once	.	CASSRSVSVDEQFF	TGTGCCAGCTCACGGTCAGTGAGCGTCGATGAGCAGTTCTTC
TRBV2	TRBJ2-1	.	.	CASSVTLDNEQFF	TGTGCCAGCAGTGTTACCCTAGACAATGAGCAGTTCTTC
TRBV5-1	TRBJ1-4	.	TRBD1	CASSSGQGREKLFF	TGCGCCAGCAGCTCAGGACAGGGTCGGGAAAAACTGTTTTTT
TRBV27	TRBJ2-5	.	TRBD2	CASSLDGRFGETQYF	TGTGCCAGCAGTTTGGACGGGAGGTTTGGGGAGACCCAGTACTTC
TRBV27	TRBJ1-1	.	.	CASRKGHTNTEAFF	TGTGCCAGCAGGAAGGGACACACTAACACTGAAGCTTTCTTT
TRBV10-3	TRBJ2-6	.	.	CAISGGAALSGANVLTF	TGTGCCATCAGTGGTGGGGCAGCCCTCTCGGGGGCCAACGTCCTGACTTTC
TRBV28	TRBJ1-4	.	TRBD1	CASSADRGNEKLFF	TGTGCCAGCAGTGCGGACAGGGGAAATGAAAAACTGTTTTTT
TRBV11-1	TRBJ2-5	.	.	CASSLVREETQYF	TGTGCCAGCAGCTTAGTTCGGGAAGAGACCCAGTACTTC
TRBV19	TRBJ1-2	.	TRBD1	CASSITGGNYGYTF	TGTGCCAGTAGTATTACAGGGGGGAACTATGGCTACACCTTC